The sequence of this T cell receptor (beta chain) was determined in a study of blood T cell repertoires in COVID-19. In the study overall: COVID-19 samples, acute and convalescent, were from the United States, Italy and Spain.

TCRdb keeps only in-frame clones here, not all; method: immunoSEQ multiplex PCR. The sample yields roughly 230,000 clones, around 81% seen once. This clone was observed once. CDR3 length equals 14 residues. The germline V gene has CDR1 GTSNPN and CDR2 SVGIG (reference sequence). Deletions cut 6 bases from V and 4 bases from J, with 18 bases between. V gene TRBV30 combines with J gene TRBJ1-2; perhaps TRBD1 as D (5 bases). The sample was peripheral blood. The source is a man aged 50-60 years with active or convalescent COVID-19. CDR3: CACPFPGGGYGYTF. The CDR3 nucleotides are TGTGCCTGCCCCTTCCCCGGGGGGGGCTATGGCTACACCTTC.